This T cell receptor beta chain was documented in a study of cytomegalovirus exposure and HLA in healthy donors. The study, taken as a whole, reports: In an earlier analysis, most TCR beta V segments were productive about 87% or about 30% of the time.

The junction had 7 bases not matched to a gene; V was cut back by 8 bases and J by 4 bases. From germline, CDR1 is WSHSY and CDR2 SAAADI. This CDR3 is 14 amino acids long. The PCR was carried out with 60 Vbeta primers and 13 Jbeta primers. TCRdb's table, derived via immunoSEQ multiplex PCR, lists solely in-frame clones and lacks some. The table shows some 150,000 clones, with roughly three fifths occurring only once. A word on this clone: Its antigen is unidentified.

Sequencing was performed on PBMCs. The receptor's source is a woman between 35 and 50 years old in good health and CMV-seronegative. The chain joins TRBV10-2 to TRBJ2-3, with 9 positions matching TRBD2. Here the CDR3 reads CASGRGGASDTQYF. DNA for the CDR3: TGCGCCAGCGGGCGCGGGGGGGCATCAGATACGCAGTATTTT.